Each of the 22 T cell receptor beta chains below was sequenced from the same sample in a study of CD8 T cells in ankylosing spondylitis (dated by TCRdb to about 2017). The library was built by means of 5' RACE. The sequencer was an Illumina HiSeq 2500. The public reads were quality trimmed at Q25 with fastp and then assembled into clones with MiXCR by TCRdb, keeping productive beta chains. Identical CDR3 proteins give one entry, which carries the most common genes and DNA. The sample yields fewer than 250,000 distinct CDR3 sequences; over 9.5% were counted once. About a fifth of the sample is taken by the ten largest. Sequenced sample: blood, either unsorted or a sorted T cell fraction (not recorded which). These TCRs come from a male donor with ankylosing spondylitis or in good health (not recorded which).

This clonotype was seen repeatedly, ten times or more. This chain uses TRBV5-1 with TRBJ2-3; a possible D gene is TRBD1 (5 bases). V was clipped by 3 bases and J by 2 bases, with 16 bases between them. Germline V gene data show CDR1 as SGHRS and CDR2 as YFSETQ. The CDR3 length is 16 residues. The CDR3 loop reads CASSWAQGTHTDTQYF. CDR3 sequence (DNA): TGCGCCAGCAGCTGGGCCCAGGGAACCCACACAGATACGCAGTATTTT.

This clonotype was detected many times. CDR3 DNA: TGCAGTGCTAGGGGTCCGTACGAGCAGTACTTC. This translates into CSARGPYEQYF. This chain connects TRBV20-1 to TRBJ2-7, with D hard to call. The germline V gene encodes CDR1 DFQATT and CDR2 SNEGSKA (reference sequence). The V gene lost 3 bases and the J gene lost 4 bases, with 7 bases spanning the gap. The CDR3 runs to 11 residues.

Remarks on this clonotype: This may come from a read error, since a much larger clone is one base off. The chain joins TRBV5-6 to TRBJ2-2, with 7 bases fitting TRBD1. Germline V gene sequence: CDR1 SGHDT, CDR2 YYEEEE. This CDR3 has 15 amino acids. The CDR3 sequence: CASSLGTENTGELSF. Here the CDR3 DNA reads TGTGCCAGCAGCCTTGGGACAGAGAACACCGGGGAGCTGTCTTTT.

This clonotype has just a few counts. J is TRBJ1-1 and V is TRBV3-1; 10 bases map to TRBD1. The CDR3 extends over 16 amino acids. Germline loops: CDR1 LGHDT, CDR2 YNNKEL (reference sequence). V was clipped by 3 bases and J by 11 bases; unmatched bases: 15. The CDR3 spells CASSHIGTGDPRRAFF. DNA of the CDR3: TGTGCCAGCAGCCATATAGGGACAGGGGACCCCCGGCGGGCTTTCTTT.

Ten or more counts support this clonotype. The chain recombines TRBV5-1 with TRBJ1-5; D uncertain. Germline V lookup: CDR1 SGHRS, CDR2 YFSETQ. V was cut by 3 bases and J by 1 base, with 8 bases left in between. The CDR3 contains 14 residues. The CDR3 DNA reads TGCGCCAGCAGCTCGGGAGGGAGCAATCAGCCCCAGCATTTT. Translated: CASSSGGSNQPQHF.

This clonotype appeared once. A read error may account for a junction end that differs from germline. The rearrangement uses TRBV12-3 or TRBV12-4 and TRBJ2-2; D possibly corresponds to TRBD1 (6 bases). The CDR3 length is 15 residues. The CDR3 is CVSSFNRVGTGELFF. The CDR3 nucleotides read TGTGTCAGCAGTTTCAACAGGGTGGGGACCGGGGAGCTGTTTTTT.

There are many counts of this clonotype. V and J are TRBV5-1 and TRBJ1-1; TRBD1 matches 10 bases. Germline loops: CDR1 SGHRS, CDR2 YFSETQ. CDR3 length equals 16 residues. After removal of 0 bases from V and 5 bases from J, the junction contained 7 bases not matched to a gene. The CDR3 DNA is TGCGCCAGCAGCTTGGGTTCAGGACAGGGGGAGACTGAAGCTTTCTTT. Its translation: CASSLGSGQGETEAFF.

This clonotype was counted between two and nine times. The V gene is TRBV5-1, the J gene TRBJ2-5, with D perhaps given as TRBD1 or TRBD2 (5 bases each). V lost 4 bases to trimming and J lost 2 bases, with 12 bases between them. In germline, CDR1 is SGHRS, CDR2 YFSETQ. This CDR3 region has 14 residues. The CDR3 here is CASSIGTIQETQYF. The CDR3 DNA is TGCGCCAGCAGCATCGGGACGATACAAGAGACCCAGTACTTC.

This clonotype was observed a handful of times. The chain employs TRBV6-4 and TRBJ2-1; D may be TRBD1 (6 bases). Trimming cost V 2 bases and J 7 bases, with 18 bases left between them. CDR1 and CDR2 (germline): MRHNA, SNTAGT. The CDR3 totals 16 residues. The CDR3 region is CASSDQGSPEWNEQFF. In DNA, the CDR3 is TGTGCCAGCAGTGACCAGGGGTCTCCGGAATGGAATGAGCAGTTCTTC.

This clonotype was detected only a few times. The J gene is TRBJ1-5, the V gene TRBV12-3 or TRBV12-4, with D maybe TRBD1 (6 bases). Trimming took off 0 bases at V and 5 bases at J, with 8 bases between the two ends. This CDR3 comprises 14 residues. The DNA of the CDR3 is TGTGCCAGCAGTTTAGCCCAGGGGTATCAGCCCCAGCATTTT. Protein product: CASSLAQGYQPQHF.

V is TRBV15 and J is TRBJ2-1; TRBD2 is a possible D gene (5 bases). The CDR3 extends over 14 amino acids. CDR1 and CDR2 from the germline V gene are LNHNV and YYDKDF (reference sequence). The germline V and J ends were trimmed by 9 bases and 2 bases, with 14 bases remaining between them. For the CDR3, the DNA is TGTGCCACGCAACGGACTGCAACCTACAATGAGCAGTTCTTC. Translated, it gives CATQRTATYNEQFF.

At least ten counts were recorded for this clonotype. This chain links TRBV7-2 with TRBJ1-5; D gene uncertain. From germline, CDR1 is SGHTA and CDR2 FQGNSA. CDR3 length: 15 residues. The ends were cut back, 5 bases at V and 7 bases at J, with 18 bases in the middle. The CDR3 DNA reads TGTGCCAGCAGCCCTAGAGTCGGGGAAAGGCAGCCCCAGCATTTT. Translation: CASSPRVGERQPQHF.

This clonotype was seen more than once but under ten times. The V gene is TRBV7-2, the J gene TRBJ1-2; D is uncertain. The CDR3 covers 12 residues. The germline V gene encodes CDR1 SGHTA and CDR2 FQGNSA. The V end lost 1 base, the J end lost 8 bases, and 8 bases lay between the germline ends. Here the CDR3 reads CASSLDPRGYTF. CDR3 coding DNA: TGTGCCAGCAGCTTAGATCCGAGGGGCTACACCTTC.

In this sample, this clonotype turned up many times. This chain uses TRBV7-8 with TRBJ2-2; TRBD2 matches at 9 bases. The CDR3 consists of 16 residues. Looked up from germline, CDR1 is SGHVS and CDR2 is FQNEAQ. The trim removed 5 bases at V and 6 bases at J, leaving 10 bases unmatched. The chain's CDR3 is CASSPGVAGAPGELFF. CDR3 nucleotides: TGTGCCAGCAGCCCCGGGGTAGCGGGGGCCCCCGGGGAGCTGTTTTTT.

This clonotype was counted at least ten times. The CDR3 here is CASSSTVKTSGSTDTQYF. The CDR3 DNA is TGTGCCAGCAGCTCGACTGTTAAGACTAGCGGGAGCACAGATACGCAGTATTTT. The chain couples TRBV5-5 to TRBJ2-3, with TRBD2 matching 10 bases. The junction had 10 bases not matched to a gene; V was cut back by 3 bases and J by 0 bases. Germline CDR1 reads SGHKS; CDR2 reads YYEKEE (reference sequence). CDR3 size: 18 residues.

This clonotype has a count of ten or more. The chain carries TRBV5-5 and TRBJ1-5; D is unclear. CDR3 length: 14 amino acids. The germline V and J ends were trimmed by 0 bases and 4 bases, with 8 bases remaining between them. The germline CDR1 and CDR2 sequences are SGHKS and YYEKEE (reference sequence). CDR3 coding DNA: TGTGCCAGCAGCTTGGAGACGGGAAATCAGCCCCAGCATTTT. Residues: CASSLETGNQPQHF.

In its sample, this clonotype was seen a few times. The chain links TRBV5-6 to TRBJ2-5; TRBD2 matches at 11 bases. Per the germline V gene, CDR1 is SGHDT and CDR2 is YYEEEE. With V trimmed by 3 bases and J by 5 bases, 6 bases remained unmatched. This CDR3 comprises 15 residues. The CDR3 DNA sequence: TGTGCCAGCAGCTACGGGAGACTAGCGGGGGAGACCCAGTACTTC. Residues: CASSYGRLAGETQYF.

Ten or more counts support this clonotype. This chain joins TRBV4-2 and TRBJ1-4; 9 positions match TRBD1. This CDR3 is built from 14 residues. The germline V gene encodes CDR1 LGHNA and CDR2 YNFKEQ. V shed 5 bases and J 6 bases; nucleotides not matched to a gene: 4. The CDR3 sequence: CASSKGDRDEKLFF. In nucleotides, the CDR3 is TGTGCCAGCAGCAAAGGGGACAGGGATGAAAAACTGTTTTTT.

This clonotype has at least ten counts. CDR3 residues: CASSFADRGSGNTIYF. In nucleotides, the CDR3 is TGTGCCAGCAGCTTCGCGGATAGGGGCTCTGGAAACACCATATATTTT. The chain combines TRBV7-9 with TRBJ1-3, with D perhaps matching TRBD1 (5 bases). The germline gives CDR1 SEHNR, CDR2 FQNEAQ (reference sequence). The CDR3 loop spans 16 amino acids. The V gene lost 3 bases and the J gene lost 0 bases, with 12 bases spanning the gap.

The chain combines TRBV12-3 or TRBV12-4 with TRBJ2-2; D is uncertain. V lost 6 bases and J 5 bases, leaving 13 bases between the germline ends. CDR3 length equals 14 residues. Here the CDR3 DNA reads TGTGCCAGCAGCGTCCGGCCTTTAACCGGGGAGCTGTTTTTT. Its translation is CASSVRPLTGELFF.

The chain joins TRBV3-1 to TRBJ1-1; the D gene is possibly TRBD1 (5 bases). The germline V gene encodes CDR1 LGHDT and CDR2 YNNKEL (reference sequence). Trimming removed 4 bases at V and 2 bases at J, with 14 bases between. This CDR3 has 15 residues. CDR3 sequence reads: CASSPQDTRNTEAFF. The CDR3 DNA reads TGTGCCAGCAGCCCACAGGATACTCGAAACACTGAAGCTTTCTTT.

The chain combines TRBV7-9 with TRBJ2-7, with D hard to call. There are 14 residues in the CDR3. The germline gives CDR1 SEHNR, CDR2 FQNEAQ (reference sequence). Deletions cut 6 bases from V and 0 bases from J, with 12 bases between. In DNA form, the CDR3 reads TGTGCCAGCAGATTCCTCCCGGACTCCTACGAGCAGTACTTC. Amino acid sequence: CASRFLPDSYEQYF.